Presented here are 10 T cell receptor beta chains from one specimen sequenced in a study of blood T cell repertoires in COVID-19. Assay used: immunoSEQ multiplex PCR; TCRdb lists only in-frame clones, some missing. This table holds 270,000 or so clones, 86% found once. Input material: PBMCs or T cells enriched from blood (not recorded which). These receptors came from a young woman who had recovered from COVID-19.

The chain has TRBV6-5 and TRBJ2-5; D not certain. CDR1 is MNHEY, CDR2 SVGAGI, per germline. This CDR3 is built from 11 residues. V lost 6 bases and J lost 5, with 7 bases in between. The CDR3 sequence: CASSNAETQYF. The CDR3 DNA reads TGTGCCAGCAGCAACGCGGAGACCCAGTACTTC.

This clone was observed once. The rearrangement uses TRBV29-1 and TRBJ2-1; TRBD2 matches 10 bases. V trimming: 6 bases; J trimming: 4 bases; junction bases outside the gene matches: 18. Germline lookup yields CDR1 SQVTM and CDR2 ANQGSEA. This CDR3 has 18 residues. CDR3 loop: CSVPGVAGGNSRYNEQFF. In DNA form, the CDR3 reads TGCAGCGTGCCGGGGGTAGCGGGAGGTAATTCGAGGTACAATGAGCAGTTCTTC.

This sequence joins TRBV21-1 and TRBJ2-7; TRBD2 is the table's D call, not checked against the DNA. TRBV21-1 constitutes a pseudogene. CDR3 length equals 15 residues. The CDR3 sequence is CARKGTSGTPYEQYF. The CDR3 DNA reads as TGTGCCAGAAAGGGGACTAGCGGGACTCCCTACGAGCAGTACTTC.

This chain links TRBV12-5 with TRBJ2-3; no clear D. From germline, CDR1 is LGHNT and CDR2 FRNRAP. The CDR3 runs to 16 residues. The V end was cut by 0 bases, the J end by 2 bases, with 12 bases between. CDR3 sequence (DNA): TGTGCTAGTGGTTTGGTACGGTCGTCCTCCACAGATACGCAGTATTTT. This translates into CASGLVRSSSTDTQYF. Combining the CDR3 with reference TRBV12-5 and TRBJ2-3 gives the whole variable domain DARVTQTPRHKVTEMGQEVTMRCQPILGHNTVFWYRQTMMQGLELLAYFRNRAPLDDSGMPKDRFSAEMPDATLATLKIQPSEPRDSAVYFCASGLVRSSSTDTQYFGPGTRLTVL.

The chain carries TRBV19 and TRBJ1-5; D possibly corresponds to TRBD1 (5 bases). V gave up 3 bases and J gave up 3 bases, with 12 bases separating them. CDR3 length equals 15 residues. Germline CDR1 LNHDA, CDR2 SQIVND (reference sequence). DNA of the CDR3: TGTGCCAGTAGTATCCCGGCAGGGTACAATCAGCCCCAGCATTTT. Amino acid sequence: CASSIPAGYNQPQHF.

The chain couples TRBV5-1 to TRBJ2-3, with D perhaps TRBD2 (5 bases). The CDR3 sequence is 15 residues long. V gave up 0 bases and J gave up 0 bases, with 8 bases separating them. CDR1 and CDR2 (germline): SGHRS, YFSETQ. DNA of the CDR3: TGCGCCAGCAGCTTGGAGGGCGGGAGCACAGATACGCAGTATTTT. It yields the protein CASSLEGGSTDTQYF.

This chain uses TRBV6-5 with TRBJ1-2, with 7 bases identical to TRBD1. Germline V gene data show CDR1 as MNHEY and CDR2 as SVGAGI. The CDR3 runs to 15 residues. Trimming at V came to 5 bases and at J to 3 bases, leaving 9 bases not matched to a gene. For the CDR3, the DNA is TGTGCCAGCAGTACGCGCCGGGGGACAGACTATGGCTACACCTTC. Translating it yields CASSTRRGTDYGYTF.

This chain uses TRBV5-1 with TRBJ1-6; 8 bases are shared with TRBD1. CDR1 and CDR2 (germline): SGHRS, YFSETQ. CDR3 length: 17 amino acids. The V segment lost 2 bases and the J segment 7 bases; nucleotides outside the gene matches: 11. The CDR3 loop is CASSFYLATGVNSPLHF. The CDR3 DNA sequence: TGCGCCAGCAGCTTTTACCTAGCGACAGGGGTAAATTCACCCCTCCACTTT.

V and J are TRBV19 and TRBJ1-2, with D perhaps TRBD1 (5 bases). The CDR3 extends over 18 amino acids. V lost 3 bases and J lost 2, with 22 bases in between. Germline CDR1 LNHDA, CDR2 SQIVND (reference sequence). The CDR3 region has the DNA TGTGCCAGTAGTATTATGTCGGATAACAGGAATGGAAACTATGGCTACACCTTC. This encodes CASSIMSDNRNGNYGYTF.

The chain couples TRBV9 to TRBJ2-6, with D maybe TRBD1 (6 bases). Trimming took off 4 bases at V and 4 bases at J, with 15 bases between the two ends. The CDR3 is 16 amino acids. Germline CDR1 and CDR2: SGDLS and YYNGEE. The DNA for the CDR3 is TGTGCCAGCAGCCCGGACCAGGGGAAAGGGGCCAACGTCCTGACTTTC. Its translation: CASSPDQGKGANVLTF.